One sample yielded the 2 T cell receptor beta chains listed below, sequenced in a study of shared clonotypes between healthy human individuals. Naive CD8 cells lacked CD45RO, underwent positive selection for CCR7 and left out terminally differentiated effector memory CD45RA+ cells. TCRdb's table, derived via immunoSEQ multiplex PCR, lists solely in-frame clones and lacks some. The table includes a few million clones, around 95% detected once. Sequenced material: naive CD8+ T cells from PBMCs. These receptor sequences come from a young man in good health. Some clones in this sample may be carry-over from other donors' samples.

The chain links TRBV7-3 to TRBJ2-5, with TRBD2 identical over 10 bases. J lost 5 bases, V lost 4 bases, and 10 bases had no gene match. Germline assignment: CDR1 SGHTA and CDR2 FQGTGA. The CDR3 loop spans 16 amino acids. For the CDR3, the DNA is TGTGCCAGCAGCTCTCCTAGCGGGAGAGGCGGGGAGACCCAGTACTTC. It is translated as CASSSPSGRGGETQYF. Using reference TRBV7-3 and TRBJ2-5 for the parts outside the CDR3, the full variable domain is GAGVSQTPSNKVTEKGKYVELRCDPISGHTALYWYRQSLGQGPEFLIYFQGTGAADDSGLPNDRFFAVRPEGSVSTLKIQRTERGDSAVYLCASSSPSGRGGETQYFGPGTRLLVL.

V and J are TRBV7-3 and TRBJ2-3; D is undetermined. This CDR3 comprises 15 residues. V lost 5 bases to trimming and J lost 2 bases, with 14 bases between them. Germline CDR1 is SGHTA and CDR2 is FQGTGA. The CDR3 reads CASSLTGDTTDTQYF. The CDR3, as DNA: TGTGCCAGCAGCCTCACCGGAGACACCACAGATACGCAGTATTTT.